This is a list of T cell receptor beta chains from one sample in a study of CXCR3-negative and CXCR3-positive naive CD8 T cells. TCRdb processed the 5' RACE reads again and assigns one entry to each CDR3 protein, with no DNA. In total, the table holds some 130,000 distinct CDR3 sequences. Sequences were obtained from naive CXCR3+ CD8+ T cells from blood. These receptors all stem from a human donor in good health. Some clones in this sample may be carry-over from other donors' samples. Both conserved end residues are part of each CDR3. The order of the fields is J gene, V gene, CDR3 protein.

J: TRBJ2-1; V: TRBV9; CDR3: CASSVSGSSYNEQFF
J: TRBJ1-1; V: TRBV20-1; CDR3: CSAGYSQGVDTEAFF
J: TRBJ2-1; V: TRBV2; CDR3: CASRGTSPRENEQFF
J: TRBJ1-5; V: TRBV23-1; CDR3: CASSQDIGGQPQHF
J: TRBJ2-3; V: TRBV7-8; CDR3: CASSSTVDTQYF
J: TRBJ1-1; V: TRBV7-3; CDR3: CASSLLQGAEAFF
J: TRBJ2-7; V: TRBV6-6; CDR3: CASSYPPSPRTGGYEQYF
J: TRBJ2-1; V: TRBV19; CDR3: CASTSNSYNEQFF
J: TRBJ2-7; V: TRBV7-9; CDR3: CASSSDPGTGNYEQYF
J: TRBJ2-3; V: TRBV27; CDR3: CASSLWSESTDTQYF
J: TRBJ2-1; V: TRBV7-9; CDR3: CASSHMDNEQFF
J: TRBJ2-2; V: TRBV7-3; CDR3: CASSPGLAGGGNTGELFF
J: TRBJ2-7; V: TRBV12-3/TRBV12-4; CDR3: CASSKTGPYEQYF
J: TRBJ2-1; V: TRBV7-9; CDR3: CASSLLQGSDNEQFF
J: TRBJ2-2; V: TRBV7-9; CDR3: CASILRTGELFF
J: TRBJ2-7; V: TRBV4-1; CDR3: CASSQPSPYEQYF
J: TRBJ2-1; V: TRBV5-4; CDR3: CASSLRPTSGAIDEQFF
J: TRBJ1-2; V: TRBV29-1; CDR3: CSVVSDRGNYGYTF
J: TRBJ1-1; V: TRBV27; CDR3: CASSVDRGLGTEAFF
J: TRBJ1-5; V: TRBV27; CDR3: CASSLQGNQPQHF
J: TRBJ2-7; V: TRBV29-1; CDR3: CSVVLPGTVSYEQYF
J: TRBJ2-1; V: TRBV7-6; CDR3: CASSQILGLAGEQFF
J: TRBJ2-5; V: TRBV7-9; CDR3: CASRGGQETQYF
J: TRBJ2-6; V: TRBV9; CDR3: CASSVAGGDSSRGANVLTF
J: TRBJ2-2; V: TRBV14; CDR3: CASSQVVGQELFF
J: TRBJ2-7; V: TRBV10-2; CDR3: CASSESVYEQYF
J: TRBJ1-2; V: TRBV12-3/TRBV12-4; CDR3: CASSSGYGYTF
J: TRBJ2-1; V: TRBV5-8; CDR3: CASSTGTGYNEQFF
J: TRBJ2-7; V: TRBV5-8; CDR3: CASSLAGASGGEQFF
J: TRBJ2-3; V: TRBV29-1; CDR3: CSALTGTSVADTQYF
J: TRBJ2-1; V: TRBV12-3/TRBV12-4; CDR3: CASSFSNEQFF
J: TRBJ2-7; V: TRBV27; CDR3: CASSPRGVVSYEQYF
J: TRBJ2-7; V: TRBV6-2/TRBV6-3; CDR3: CASAPPGLAGGEQYF
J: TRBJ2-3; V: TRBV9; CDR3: CASSALPAPSTDTQYF
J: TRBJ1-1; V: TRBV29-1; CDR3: CSVPQGSTEAFF
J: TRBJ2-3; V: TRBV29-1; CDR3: CSVNGLVTDTQYF
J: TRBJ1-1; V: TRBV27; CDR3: CASSLTPPAFGGNTEAFF
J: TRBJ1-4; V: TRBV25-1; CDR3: CASSDLTLGSESEKLFF
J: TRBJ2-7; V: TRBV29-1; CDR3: CSVEDTGSYEQYF